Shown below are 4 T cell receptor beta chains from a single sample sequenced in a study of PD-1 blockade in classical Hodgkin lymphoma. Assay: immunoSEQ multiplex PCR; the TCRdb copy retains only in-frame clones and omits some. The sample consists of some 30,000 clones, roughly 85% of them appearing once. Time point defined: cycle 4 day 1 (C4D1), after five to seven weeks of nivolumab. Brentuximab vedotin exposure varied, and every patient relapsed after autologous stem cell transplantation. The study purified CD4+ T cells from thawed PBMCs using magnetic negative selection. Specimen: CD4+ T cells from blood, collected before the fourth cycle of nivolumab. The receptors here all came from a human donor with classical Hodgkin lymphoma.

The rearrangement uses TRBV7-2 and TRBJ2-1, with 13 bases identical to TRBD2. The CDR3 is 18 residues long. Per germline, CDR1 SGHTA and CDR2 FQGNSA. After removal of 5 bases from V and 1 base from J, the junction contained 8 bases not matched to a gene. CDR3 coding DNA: TGTGCCAGCAGCCAATTAGGGACTAGCGGGACTTCCTACAATGAGCAGTTCTTC. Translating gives CASSQLGTSGTSYNEQFF.

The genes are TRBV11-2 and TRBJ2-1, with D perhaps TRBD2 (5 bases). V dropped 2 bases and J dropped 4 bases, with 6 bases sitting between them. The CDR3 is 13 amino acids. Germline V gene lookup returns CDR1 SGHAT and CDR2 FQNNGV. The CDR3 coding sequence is TGTGCCAGCAGCTTACGCGGGTACAATGAGCAGTTCTTC. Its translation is CASSLRGYNEQFF.

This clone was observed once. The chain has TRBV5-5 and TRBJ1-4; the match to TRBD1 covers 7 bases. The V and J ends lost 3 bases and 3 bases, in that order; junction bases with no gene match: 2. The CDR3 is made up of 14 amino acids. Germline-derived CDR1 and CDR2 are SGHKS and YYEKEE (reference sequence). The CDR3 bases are TGTGCCAGCAGCTGGGACAGATCTAATGAAAAACTGTTTTTT. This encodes CASSWDRSNEKLFF.

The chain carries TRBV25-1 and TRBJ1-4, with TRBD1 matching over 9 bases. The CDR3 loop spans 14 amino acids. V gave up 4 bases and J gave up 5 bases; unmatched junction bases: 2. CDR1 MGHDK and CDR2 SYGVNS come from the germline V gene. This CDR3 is CASSADRGNEKLFF. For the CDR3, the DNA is TGTGCCAGCAGTGCAGACAGGGGGAATGAAAAACTGTTTTTT.